The T cell receptor beta chain described here comes from a study of CD8 T cells in Susac syndrome. Random hexamers were used to reverse transcribe 0.5 to 1 ug of RNA. TCRdb analysed the immunoSEQ multiplex PCR reads with MiXCR anew, one entry per CDR3 protein. The sample has approximately 200,000 distinct CDR3 sequences, approximately 95% seen once; the top ten hold around 0.08%. This TCR was sampled from a human donor with multiple sclerosis. The specimen was CD4+ T cells from PBMCs.

The CDR3 DNA is TGTGCCAGCAGCCTGACGACTGAAGCTTTCTTT. Translating gives CASSLTTEAFF. The V gene is TRBV5-6, the J gene TRBJ1-1; D remains unclear. The V end was cut by 4 bases, the J end by 5 bases, with 6 bases between. Germline values: CDR1 SGHDT, CDR2 YYEEEE. This CDR3 is 11 amino acids long. Full variable domain (missing parts from reference TRBV5-6 and TRBJ1-1): DAGVTQSPTHLIKTRGQQVTLRCSPKSGHDTVSWYQQALGQGPQFIFQYYEEEERQRGNFPDRFSGHQFPNYSSELNVNALLLGDSALYLCASSLTTEAFFGQGTRLTVV.